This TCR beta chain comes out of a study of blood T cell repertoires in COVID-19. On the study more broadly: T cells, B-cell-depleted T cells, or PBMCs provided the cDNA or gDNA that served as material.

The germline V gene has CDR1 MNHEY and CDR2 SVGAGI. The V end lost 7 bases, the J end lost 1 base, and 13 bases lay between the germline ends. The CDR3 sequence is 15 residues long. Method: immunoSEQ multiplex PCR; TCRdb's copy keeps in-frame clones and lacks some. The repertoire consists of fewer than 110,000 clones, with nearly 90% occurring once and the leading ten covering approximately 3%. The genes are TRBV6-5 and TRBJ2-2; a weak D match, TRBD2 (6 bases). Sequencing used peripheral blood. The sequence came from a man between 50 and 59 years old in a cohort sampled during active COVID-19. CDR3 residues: CASTMGLLNTGELFF. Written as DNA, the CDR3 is TGTGCCAGCACCATGGGACTTTTGAACACCGGGGAGCTGTTTTTT.